Shown below are 18 T cell receptor beta chains from a single sample sequenced in a study of shared clonotypes between healthy human individuals. Clones were sequenced by immunoSEQ multiplex PCR, and TCRdb holds only the in-frame ones, with some missing. Of hundreds of thousands of clones in the sample, roughly 70% were seen once. The sequencing sample was made of memory CD4+ T cells sorted from blood. As for subset: CD45RA-negative fraction. The receptor set was obtained from a woman in her twenties or thirties in good health.

V usage is TRBV28 and J usage is TRBJ2-7, with D possibly matching TRBD2 (5 bases). Per the germline V gene, CDR1 is MDHEN and CDR2 is SYDVKM. V shed 1 base and J shed 3 bases, with 13 bases lying between them. The CDR3 has 15 residues. The DNA for the CDR3 is TGTGCCAGCAGTTTATTCTCTGCGGGCATCTACGAGCAGTACTTC. Its protein product is CASSLFSAGIYEQYF.

The chain carries TRBV5-1 and TRBJ2-3; 8 bases are shared with TRBD2. Germline CDR1 and CDR2: SGHRS and YFSETQ. The CDR3 totals 17 residues. After removal of 7 bases from V and 1 base from J, the junction contained 14 bases not matched to a gene. DNA for the CDR3: TGCGCCAGCCTTCCCGGGAGGGCCGGGGTGGGCACAGATACGCAGTATTTT. Amino acid sequence: CASLPGRAGVGTDTQYF.

The chain has TRBV7-9 and TRBJ1-3; possibly TRBD1 for D (5 bases). V gave up 5 bases and J gave up 2 bases, with 13 bases separating them. Germline CDR1 is SEHNR and CDR2 is FQNEAQ (reference sequence). CDR3 length: 15 residues. Here the CDR3 reads CASSHPPGAGNTIYF. CDR3 DNA sequence: TGTGCCAGCAGCCACCCACCGGGGGCTGGAAACACCATATATTTT.

In nucleotides, the CDR3 is TGTGCCAGCAGCCCCACAGGAGGGGGAGAGACCCAGTACTTC. Translated: CASSPTGGGETQYF. The chain is built from TRBV6-6 and TRBJ2-5, with D perhaps being TRBD1 or TRBD2 (6 bases each). V lost 6 bases, J lost 4 bases, and 15 bases lay in between. The CDR3 spans 14 residues. Per the germline V gene, CDR1 is MNHNY and CDR2 is SVGAGI (reference sequence).

The chain employs TRBV2 and TRBJ1-1, with D hard to call. Trimming removed 6 bases at V and 0 bases at J, with 11 bases between. The CDR3 has 14 amino acids. The germline V gene encodes CDR1 SNHLY and CDR2 FYNNEI. The CDR3 here is CASSRRHLNTEAFF. The CDR3 region has the DNA TGTGCCAGCAGCCGGAGGCACCTGAACACTGAAGCTTTCTTT.

This chain joins TRBV19 and TRBJ1-1, with D tentatively TRBD1 (5 bases). Per germline, CDR1 LNHDA and CDR2 SQIVND (reference sequence). The CDR3 has 13 amino acids. Between the trimmed V and J ends, which lost 6 bases and 5 bases, there was a span of 13 bases. In DNA, the CDR3 is TGTGCCAGTAGCCGGATCGGGGGAACTGAAGCTTTCTTT. Residues: CASSRIGGTEAFF.

The chain uses TRBV7-9 and TRBJ2-1; TRBD2 is a possible D gene (6 bases). This CDR3 has 16 residues. The V end was cut by 5 bases, the J end by 7 bases, with 21 bases between. Germline-derived CDR1 and CDR2 are SEHNR and FQNEAQ (reference sequence). Written as DNA, the CDR3 is TGTGCCAGCAGCCCTCCGGGTGTACTAGCAAGAAATGAGCAGTTCTTC. Translation: CASSPPGVLARNEQFF.

The chain is built from TRBV29-1 and TRBJ2-5; 9 positions agree with TRBD1. The ends lost 2 bases at V and 5 bases at J; junction bases unmatched: 6. The CDR3 covers 14 residues. CDR1 and CDR2 from the germline V gene are SQVTM and ANQGSEA. The CDR3 region has the DNA TGCAGCGTTGAATTCACAGGGGGCCTGGAGACCCAGTACTTC. As protein: CSVEFTGGLETQYF.

Regarding this clone: At the DNA level, this CDR3 is encoded by other sequences in the same sample as well. J is TRBJ1-1 and V is TRBV7-9; TRBD1 matches at 7 bases. Germline V gives CDR1 SEHNR, CDR2 FQNEAQ (reference sequence). V lost 1 base, J lost 2 bases, and 1 base stayed unmatched. The CDR3 totals 14 residues. The CDR3 DNA sequence: TGTGCCAGCAGCTTAGACAGGGGAAACACTGAAGCTTTCTTT. Protein sequence: CASSLDRGNTEAFF.

This sequence joins TRBV19 and TRBJ2-5; perhaps TRBD2 as D (6 bases). Trimming removed 3 bases from V and 2 bases from J, with 13 bases in between. From germline, CDR1 is LNHDA and CDR2 SQIVND (reference sequence). The CDR3 spans 15 residues. CDR3 residues: CASSMGGAAQETQYF. The CDR3 bases are TGTGCCAGTAGTATGGGCGGGGCGGCTCAAGAGACCCAGTACTTC.

The chain joins TRBV27 to TRBJ2-7; D remains unclear. This CDR3 is built from 11 residues. The germline V and J ends were trimmed by 5 bases and 8 bases, with 10 bases remaining between them. CDR1 MNHEY and CDR2 SMNVEV come from the germline V gene (reference sequence). The CDR3 nucleotides are TGTGCCAGCAGTCTCCGCCCCAAGCAGTACTTC. As protein: CASSLRPKQYF.

This clone occurred a few times. This chain joins TRBV20-1 and TRBJ1-2; D is unresolved. Trimming took off 3 bases at V and 4 bases at J, with 6 bases between the two ends. The CDR3 contains 11 residues. CDR1 DFQATT and CDR2 SNEGSKA come from the germline V gene (reference sequence). CDR3 region: CSASDGYGYTF. For the CDR3, the DNA is TGCAGTGCTAGTGACGGCTATGGCTACACCTTC.

The chain uses TRBV6-1 and TRBJ2-1; 11 positions match TRBD2. The CDR3 contains 13 residues. From germline, CDR1 is MNHNS and CDR2 SASEGT. V shed 7 bases, J shed 7 bases, and the junction held 3 bases outside the gene matches. This CDR3 reads CASTTSGSNEQFF. For the CDR3, the DNA is TGTGCCAGCACAACTAGCGGGAGTAATGAGCAGTTCTTC.

V and J are TRBV5-1 and TRBJ1-2, with a weak D call TRBD1 (6 bases). In germline, CDR1 is SGHRS, CDR2 YFSETQ. CDR3 size: 14 residues. V lost 1 base and J lost 2, with 9 bases in between. This chain's CDR3 is CASSLSRGNYGYTF. The CDR3 bases are TGCGCCAGCAGCTTGAGCAGGGGAAACTATGGCTACACCTTC.

To note about this clone: Just one base apart from a much larger clone, this may be a read error. The chain recombines TRBV5-8 with TRBJ2-7; D call uncertain. The V and J ends lost 3 bases and 0 bases respectively, with 10 bases between them. Germline lookup yields CDR1 SGHTS and CDR2 YDEGEE. The CDR3 spans 14 residues. CDR3 amino acids: CASSSRTGSYEQYF. The DNA of the CDR3 is TGTGCCAGCAGCTCCAGGACCGGCTCCTACGAGCAGTACTTC.

V is TRBV19 and J is TRBJ1-2; D unresolved. Germline assignment: CDR1 LNHDA and CDR2 SQIVND (reference sequence). Trimming left V 3 bases short and J 4 bases short, with 12 bases between. The CDR3 length is 14 residues. The CDR3: CASSIQEGGYGYTF. CDR3 coding DNA: TGTGCCAGTAGTATTCAAGAGGGAGGCTATGGCTACACCTTC. Using reference TRBV19 and TRBJ1-2 for the parts outside the CDR3, the full variable domain is DGGITQSPKYLFRKEGQNVTLSCEQNLNHDAMYWYRQDPGQGLRLIYYSQIVNDFQKGDIAEGYSVSREKKESFPLTVTSAQKNPTAFYLCASSIQEGGYGYTFGSGTRLTVV.

In this sample, this clone turned up a few times. The chain links TRBV5-1 to TRBJ2-7; TRBD2 matches 7 bases. The CDR3 totals 14 residues. The trim removed 5 bases at V and 3 bases at J, leaving 8 bases unmatched. In germline, CDR1 is SGHRS, CDR2 YFSETQ. This CDR3 reads CASSRLGRDYEQYF. The CDR3 nucleotides are TGCGCCAGCAGTCGCCTAGGGAGGGACTACGAGCAGTACTTC.

The chain couples TRBV28 to TRBJ2-7, with D hard to call. V lost 7 bases, J lost 6 bases, and 10 bases lay in between. The V gene's germline CDR1 is MDHEN and CDR2 SYDVKM. The CDR3 consists of 11 residues. Here the CDR3 reads CASTRMGEQYF. As DNA, the CDR3 is TGTGCCAGCACCCGGATGGGCGAGCAGTACTTC.